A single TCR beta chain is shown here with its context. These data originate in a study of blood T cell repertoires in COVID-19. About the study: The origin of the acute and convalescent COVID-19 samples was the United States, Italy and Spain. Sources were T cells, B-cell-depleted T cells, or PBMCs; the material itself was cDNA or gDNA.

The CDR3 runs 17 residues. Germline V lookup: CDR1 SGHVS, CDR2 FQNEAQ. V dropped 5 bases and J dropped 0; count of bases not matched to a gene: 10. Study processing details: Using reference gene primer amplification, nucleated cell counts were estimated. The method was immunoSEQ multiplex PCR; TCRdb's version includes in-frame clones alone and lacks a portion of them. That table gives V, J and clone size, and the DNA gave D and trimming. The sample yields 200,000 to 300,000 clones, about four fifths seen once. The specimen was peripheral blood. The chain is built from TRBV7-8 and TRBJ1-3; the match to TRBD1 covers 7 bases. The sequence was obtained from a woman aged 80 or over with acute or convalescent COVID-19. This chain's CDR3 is CASSQWTGTSSGNTIYF. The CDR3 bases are TGTGCCAGCAGCCAGTGGACAGGCACAAGCTCTGGAAACACCATATATTTT.